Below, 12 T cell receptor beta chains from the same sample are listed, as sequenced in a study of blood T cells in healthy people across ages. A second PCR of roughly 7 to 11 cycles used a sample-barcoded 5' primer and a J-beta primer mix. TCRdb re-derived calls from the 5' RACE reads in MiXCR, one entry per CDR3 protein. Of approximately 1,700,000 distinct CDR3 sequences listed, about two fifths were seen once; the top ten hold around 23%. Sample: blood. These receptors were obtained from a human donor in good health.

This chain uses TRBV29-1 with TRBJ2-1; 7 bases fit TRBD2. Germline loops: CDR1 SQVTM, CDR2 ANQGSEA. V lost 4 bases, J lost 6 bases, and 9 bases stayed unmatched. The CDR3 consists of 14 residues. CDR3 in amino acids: CSVGLAPPLNEQFF. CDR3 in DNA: TGCAGCGTTGGACTAGCCCCCCCCCTCAATGAGCAGTTCTTC.

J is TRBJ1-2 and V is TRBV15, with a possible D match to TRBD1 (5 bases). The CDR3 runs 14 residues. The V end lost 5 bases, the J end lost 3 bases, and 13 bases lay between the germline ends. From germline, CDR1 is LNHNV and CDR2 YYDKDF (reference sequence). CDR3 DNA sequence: TGTGCCACCAGCCCAGGGCTTTTGGACTATGGCTACACCTTC. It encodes CATSPGLLDYGYTF.

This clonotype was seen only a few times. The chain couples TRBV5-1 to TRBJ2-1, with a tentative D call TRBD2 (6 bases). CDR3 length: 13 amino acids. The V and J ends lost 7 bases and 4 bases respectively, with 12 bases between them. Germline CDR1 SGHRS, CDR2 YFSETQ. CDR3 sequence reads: CASGGIEYNEQFF. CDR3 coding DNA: TGCGCCAGCGGGGGGATTGAATACAATGAGCAGTTCTTC. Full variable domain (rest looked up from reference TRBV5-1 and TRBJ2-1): KAGVTQTPRYLIKTRGQQVTLSCSPISGHRSVSWYQQTPGQGLQFLFEYFSETQRNKGNFPGRFSGRQFSNSRSEMNVSTLELGDSALYLCASGGIEYNEQFFGPGTRLTVL.

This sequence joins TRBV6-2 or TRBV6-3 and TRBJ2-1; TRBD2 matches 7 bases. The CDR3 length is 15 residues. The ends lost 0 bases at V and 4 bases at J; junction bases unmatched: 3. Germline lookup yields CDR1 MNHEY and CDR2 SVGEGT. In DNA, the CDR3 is TGTGCCAGCAGTTACTCGATCGGGGGGTACAATGAGCAGTTCTTC. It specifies CASSYSIGGYNEQFF.

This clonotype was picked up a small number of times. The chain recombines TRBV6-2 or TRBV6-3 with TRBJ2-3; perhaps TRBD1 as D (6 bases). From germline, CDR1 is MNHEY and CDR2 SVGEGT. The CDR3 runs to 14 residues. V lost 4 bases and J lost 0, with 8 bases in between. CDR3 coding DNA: TGTGCCAGCAGTTGGACAGAGAGCACAGATACGCAGTATTTT. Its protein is CASSWTESTDTQYF.

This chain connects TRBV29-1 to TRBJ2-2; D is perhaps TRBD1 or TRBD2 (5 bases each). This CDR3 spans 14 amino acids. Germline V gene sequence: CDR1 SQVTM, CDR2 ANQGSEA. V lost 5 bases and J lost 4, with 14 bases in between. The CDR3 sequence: CSVPGRQGTGELFF. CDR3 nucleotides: TGCAGCGTTCCGGGGCGCCAGGGCACCGGGGAGCTGTTTTTT.

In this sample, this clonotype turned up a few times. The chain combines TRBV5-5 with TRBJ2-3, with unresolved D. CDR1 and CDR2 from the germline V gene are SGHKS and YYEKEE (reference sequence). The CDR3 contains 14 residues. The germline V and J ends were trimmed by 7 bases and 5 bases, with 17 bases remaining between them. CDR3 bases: TGTGCCAGCGCAACCTCTTCCTGCGGAGATACGCAGTATTTT. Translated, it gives CASATSSCGDTQYF.

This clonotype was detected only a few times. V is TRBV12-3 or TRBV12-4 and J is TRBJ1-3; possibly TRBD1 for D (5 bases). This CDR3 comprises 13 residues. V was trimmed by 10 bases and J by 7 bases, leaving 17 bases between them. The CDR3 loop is CANLPGGRNTIYF. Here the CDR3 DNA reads TGTGCCAACCTCCCCGGGGGACGGAACACCATATATTTT.

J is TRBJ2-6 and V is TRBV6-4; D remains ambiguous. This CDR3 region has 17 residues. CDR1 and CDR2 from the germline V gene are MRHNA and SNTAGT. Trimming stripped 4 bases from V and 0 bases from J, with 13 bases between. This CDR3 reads CASSADTYGSGANVLTF. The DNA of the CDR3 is TGTGCCAGCAGTGCTGACACCTACGGCTCTGGGGCCAACGTCCTGACTTTC.

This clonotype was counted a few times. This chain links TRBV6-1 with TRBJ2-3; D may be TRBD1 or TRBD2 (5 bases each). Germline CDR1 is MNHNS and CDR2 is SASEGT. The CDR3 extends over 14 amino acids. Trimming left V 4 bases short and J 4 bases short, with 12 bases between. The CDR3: CASSVGTQADTQYF. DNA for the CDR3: TGTGCCAGCAGTGTCGGGACGCAGGCAGATACGCAGTATTTT.

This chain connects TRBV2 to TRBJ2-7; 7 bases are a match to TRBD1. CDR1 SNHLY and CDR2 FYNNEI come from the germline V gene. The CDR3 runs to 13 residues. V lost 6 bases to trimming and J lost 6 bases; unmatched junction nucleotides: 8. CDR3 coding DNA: TGTGCCAGCAGCACAACCAGGGGGTCCGAGCAGTACTTC. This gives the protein CASSTTRGSEQYF.

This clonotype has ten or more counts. CDR3 DNA sequence: TGTGCCAGCAGCCTACTCAGGGGAGATACGCAGTATTTT. Residues: CASSLLRGDTQYF. This chain joins TRBV6-2 or TRBV6-3 and TRBJ2-3, with D tentatively TRBD1 (6 bases). The CDR3 runs to 13 residues. With 6 bases removed from V and 5 bases from J, the gap between germline ends came to 12 bases. Germline values: CDR1 MNHEY, CDR2 SVGEGT.